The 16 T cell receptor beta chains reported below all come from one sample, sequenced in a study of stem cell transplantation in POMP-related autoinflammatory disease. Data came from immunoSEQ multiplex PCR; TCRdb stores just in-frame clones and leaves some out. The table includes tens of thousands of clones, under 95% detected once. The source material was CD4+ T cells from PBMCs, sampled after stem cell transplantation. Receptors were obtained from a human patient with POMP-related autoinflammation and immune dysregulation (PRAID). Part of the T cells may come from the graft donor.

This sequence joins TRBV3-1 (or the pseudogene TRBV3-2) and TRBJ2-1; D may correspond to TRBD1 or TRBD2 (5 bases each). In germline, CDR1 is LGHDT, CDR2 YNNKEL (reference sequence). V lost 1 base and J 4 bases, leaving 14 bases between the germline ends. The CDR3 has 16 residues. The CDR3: CASSQGQRDPYNEQFF. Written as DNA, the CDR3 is TGTGCCAGCAGCCAAGGGCAACGGGACCCTTACAATGAGCAGTTCTTC.

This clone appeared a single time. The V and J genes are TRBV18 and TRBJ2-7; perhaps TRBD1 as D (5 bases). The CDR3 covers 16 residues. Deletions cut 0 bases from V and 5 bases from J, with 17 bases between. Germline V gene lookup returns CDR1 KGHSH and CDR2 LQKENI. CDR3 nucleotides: TGTGCCAGCTCACCACCACCAGGGCGCGCTGGAAACGAGCAGTACTTC. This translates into CASSPPPGRAGNEQYF. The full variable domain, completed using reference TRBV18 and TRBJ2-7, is NAGVMQNPRHLVRRRGQEARLRCSPMKGHSHVYWYRQLPEEGLKFMVYLQKENIIDESGMPKERFSAEFPKEGPSILRIQQVVRGDSAAYFCASSPPPGRAGNEQYFGPGTRLTVT.

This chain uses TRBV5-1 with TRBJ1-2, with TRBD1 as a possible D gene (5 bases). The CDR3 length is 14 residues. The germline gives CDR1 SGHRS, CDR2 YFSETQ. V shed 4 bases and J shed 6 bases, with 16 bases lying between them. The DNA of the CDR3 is TGCGCCAGCAGCATAACGGGGGGGATGGATGGCTACACCTTC. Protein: CASSITGGMDGYTF.

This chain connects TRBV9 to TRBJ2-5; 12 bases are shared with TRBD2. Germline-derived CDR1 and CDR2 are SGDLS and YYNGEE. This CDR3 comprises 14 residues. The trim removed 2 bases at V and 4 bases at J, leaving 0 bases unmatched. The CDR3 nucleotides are TGTGCCAGCAGCGTGACTAGCGGGGGAGAGACCCAGTACTTC. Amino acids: CASSVTSGGETQYF.

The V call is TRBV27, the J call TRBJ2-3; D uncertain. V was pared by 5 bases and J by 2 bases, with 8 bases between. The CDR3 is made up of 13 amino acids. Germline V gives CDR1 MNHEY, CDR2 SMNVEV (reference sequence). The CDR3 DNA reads TGTGCCAGCAGTCCGGACCTCACAGATACGCAGTATTTT. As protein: CASSPDLTDTQYF.

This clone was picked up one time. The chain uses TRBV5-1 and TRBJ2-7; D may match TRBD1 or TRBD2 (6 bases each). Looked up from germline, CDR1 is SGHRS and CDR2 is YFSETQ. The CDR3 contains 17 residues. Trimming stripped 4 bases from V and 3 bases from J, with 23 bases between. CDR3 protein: CASSRGTLWGNLYEQYF. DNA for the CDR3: TGCGCCAGCAGCCGCGGGACACTTTGGGGGAACCTCTACGAGCAGTACTTC.

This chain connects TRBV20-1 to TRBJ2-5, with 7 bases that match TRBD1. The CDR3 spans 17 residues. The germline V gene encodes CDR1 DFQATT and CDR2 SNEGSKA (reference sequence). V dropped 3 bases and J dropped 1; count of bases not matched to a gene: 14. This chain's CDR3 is CSASGDTSQGVQETQYF. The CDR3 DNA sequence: TGCAGTGCTAGTGGCGACACCTCCCAGGGGGTCCAAGAGACCCAGTACTTC.

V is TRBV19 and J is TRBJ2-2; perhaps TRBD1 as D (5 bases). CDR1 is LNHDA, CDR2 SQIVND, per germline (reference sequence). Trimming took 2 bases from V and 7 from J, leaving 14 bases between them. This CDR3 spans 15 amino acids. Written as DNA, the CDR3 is TGTGCCAGTAGTATATTGGCCAGGGTTGACGGGGAGCTGTTTTTT. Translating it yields CASSILARVDGELFF.

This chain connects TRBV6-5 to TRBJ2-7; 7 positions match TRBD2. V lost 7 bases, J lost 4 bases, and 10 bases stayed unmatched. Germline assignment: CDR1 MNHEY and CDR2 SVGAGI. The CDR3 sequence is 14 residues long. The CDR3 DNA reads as TGTGCCAGCACGTTAACGGGAGGACCTTACGAGCAGTACTTC. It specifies CASTLTGGPYEQYF.

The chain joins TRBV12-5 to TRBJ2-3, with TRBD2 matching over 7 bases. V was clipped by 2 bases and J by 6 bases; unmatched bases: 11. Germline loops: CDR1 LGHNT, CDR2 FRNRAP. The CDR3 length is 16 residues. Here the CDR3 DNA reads TGTGCTAGTGGTTTGCCACAAGCGGGACCCGAGGATACGCAGTATTTT. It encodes CASGLPQAGPEDTQYF.

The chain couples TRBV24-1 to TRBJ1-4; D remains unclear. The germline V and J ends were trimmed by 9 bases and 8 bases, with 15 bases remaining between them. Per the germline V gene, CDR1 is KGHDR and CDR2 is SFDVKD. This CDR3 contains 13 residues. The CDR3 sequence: CATQRASEEKLFF. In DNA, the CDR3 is TGTGCCACCCAAAGGGCGTCGGAAGAAAAACTGTTTTTT.

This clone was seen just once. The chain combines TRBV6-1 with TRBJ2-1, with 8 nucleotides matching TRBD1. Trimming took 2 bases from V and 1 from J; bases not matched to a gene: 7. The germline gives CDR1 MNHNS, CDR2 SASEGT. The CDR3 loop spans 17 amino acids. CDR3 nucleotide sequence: TGTGCCAGCAGTGAACAGACAGGGGCGTTTTCCTACAATGAGCAGTTCTTC. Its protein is CASSEQTGAFSYNEQFF.

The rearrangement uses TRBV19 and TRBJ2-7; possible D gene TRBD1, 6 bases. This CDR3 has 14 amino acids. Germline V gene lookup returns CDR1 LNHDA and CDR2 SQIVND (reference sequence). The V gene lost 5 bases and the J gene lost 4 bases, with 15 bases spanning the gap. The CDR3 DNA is TGTGCCAGTAGTCCTGACTGGACAGCTTACGAGCAGTACTTC. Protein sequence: CASSPDWTAYEQYF. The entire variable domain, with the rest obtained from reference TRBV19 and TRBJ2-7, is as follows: DGGITQSPKYLFRKEGQNVTLSCEQNLNHDAMYWYRQDPGQGLRLIYYSQIVNDFQKGDIAEGYSVSREKKESFPLTVTSAQKNPTAFYLCASSPDWTAYEQYFGPGTRLTVT.

The CDR3 loop is CASSLGIGSETQYF. The CDR3 bases are TGCGCCAGCAGCTTGGGGATAGGGTCAGAGACCCAGTACTTC. The chain recombines TRBV5-1 with TRBJ2-5; D gene uncertain. Germline assignment: CDR1 SGHRS and CDR2 YFSETQ. The V gene lost 0 bases and the J gene lost 4 bases, with 10 bases spanning the gap. The CDR3 has 14 amino acids.

The CDR3 loop reads CASSEAGTARDNSPLHF. For the CDR3, the DNA is TGTGCCAGCAGTGAAGCGGGGACGGCGCGGGATAATTCACCCCTCCACTTT. This sequence joins TRBV6-1 and TRBJ1-6, with D maybe TRBD1 (5 bases). Deletions cut 0 bases from V and 5 bases from J, with 14 bases between. In germline, CDR1 is MNHNS, CDR2 SASEGT. The CDR3 covers 17 residues.

This chain's CDR3 is CASSQELGFNTEAFF. The CDR3 DNA reads as TGCGCCAGCAGCCAAGAACTCGGATTCAACACTGAAGCTTTCTTT. The chain links TRBV4-1 to TRBJ1-1, with D uncertain. Germline V CDR1 and CDR2: MGHRA, YSYEKL. Trimming stripped 0 bases from V and 2 bases from J, with 10 bases between. There are 15 residues in the CDR3.